These T cell receptor beta chains were read from a single sample in a study of a mutant IDH1 vaccine in newly diagnosed glioma. No antigen has been identified for these receptors. TCRdb keeps only in-frame clones here, not all; method: immunoSEQ multiplex PCR. The repertoire holds more than 40,000 clones, with around 80% as singletons. Sequenced here: PBMCs, sampled from a glioma patient whose treatment included an IDH1 peptide vaccine. The receptors shown here come from a middle-aged woman with glioma. Both conserved end residues are part of each CDR3. The D gene is left open where the match is weak. Not all rows give a size; the values are once, few, many and, for expanded clones, a class.

V gene,J gene,clone size,D gene,CDR3 protein,CDR3 DNA
TRBV29-1,TRBJ1-4,.,.,CSAHRDGGEKLFF,TGCAGCGCCCACAGAGATGGGGGTGAAAAACTGTTTTTT
TRBV28,TRBJ1-5,few,.,CASLPAQGQPQHF,TGTGCCAGCCTCCCGGCGCAGGGTCAGCCCCAGCATTTT
TRBV18,TRBJ2-7,.,TRBD1,CASKLTGDAYEQYF,TGTGCCAGCAAATTGACAGGGGATGCCTACGAGCAGTACTTC
TRBV7-9,TRBJ2-5,.,.,CASSLDRRGIQETQYF,TGTGCCAGCAGCTTAGACAGACGGGGGATACAAGAGACCCAGTACTTC
TRBV7-6,TRBJ2-7,.,TRBD2,CASSYLSGVSSYEQYF,TGTGCCAGCAGCTACCTTAGCGGGGTTAGCTCCTACGAGCAGTACTTC
TRBV9,TRBJ2-1,.,.,CASSVRDNSYNEQFF,TGTGCCAGCAGCGTACGGGACAACTCCTACAATGAGCAGTTCTTC
TRBV6-5,TRBJ1-2,few,TRBD1,CASSYWDRRGYTF,TGTGCCAGCAGTTACTGGGACAGAAGAGGCTACACCTTC
TRBV7-9,TRBJ1-2,.,.,CASSDTQRDPNYGYTF,TGTGCCAGCAGCGATACGCAAAGGGATCCCAACTATGGCTACACCTTC
TRBV18,TRBJ1-1,.,.,CASRAEGLAEAFF,TGTGCCAGTCGAGCGGAGGGGCTCGCTGAAGCTTTCTTT
TRBV18,TRBJ1-1,.,.,CASSPGGRNTEAFF,TGTGCCAGCTCACCAGGGGGGAGGAACACTGAAGCTTTCTTT
TRBV19,TRBJ1-1,.,TRBD1,CASSSPGTGHAEAFF,TGTGCCAGTAGTTCGCCCGGGACAGGGCACGCTGAAGCTTTCTTT
TRBV10-3,TRBJ1-1,.,.,CAISEPGQMNTEAFF,TGTGCCATCAGTGAGCCTGGACAGATGAACACTGAAGCTTTCTTT